This T cell receptor beta chain was observed in a study of early T cells in non-severe SARS-CoV-2 infection. One entry per CDR3 protein results from TCRdb running MiXCR on the 5' RACE reads. The repertoire consists of approximately 30,000 distinct CDR3 sequences, with roughly 6.6% occurring once and the leading ten covering about 40%. This clonotype was seen at least ten times. Its cognate antigen is unknown. Per germline, CDR1 KGHSH and CDR2 LQKENI. V lost 0 bases and J 8 bases, leaving 11 bases between the germline ends. This CDR3 region has 14 residues. Findings of the study overall: Private and CD4 specificities were missed by VDJdb matching, which favored anti-spike CD8 responses.

Input material: whole blood. This chain links TRBV18 with TRBJ2-1; D gene ambiguous. The clonotype comes from an adult who was a healthcare worker with PCR-confirmed SARS-CoV-2 infection or an uninfected control (not recorded which). CDR3 bases: TGTGCCAGCTCACCACCGATAAGTCTCCATGAGCAGTTCTTC. It yields the protein CASSPPISLHEQFF.